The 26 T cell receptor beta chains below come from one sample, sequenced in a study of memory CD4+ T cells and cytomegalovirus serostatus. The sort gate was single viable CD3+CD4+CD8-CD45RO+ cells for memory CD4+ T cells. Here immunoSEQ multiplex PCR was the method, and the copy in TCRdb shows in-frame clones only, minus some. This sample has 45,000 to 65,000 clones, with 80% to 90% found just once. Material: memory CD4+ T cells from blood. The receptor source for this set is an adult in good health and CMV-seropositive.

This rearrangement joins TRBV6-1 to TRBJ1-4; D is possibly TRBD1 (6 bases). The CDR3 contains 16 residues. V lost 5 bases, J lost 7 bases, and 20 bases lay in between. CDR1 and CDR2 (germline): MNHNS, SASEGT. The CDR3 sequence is CASSQGSGGGGEKLFF. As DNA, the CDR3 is TGTGCCAGCAGTCAAGGGTCCGGGGGCGGCGGTGAAAAACTGTTTTTT.

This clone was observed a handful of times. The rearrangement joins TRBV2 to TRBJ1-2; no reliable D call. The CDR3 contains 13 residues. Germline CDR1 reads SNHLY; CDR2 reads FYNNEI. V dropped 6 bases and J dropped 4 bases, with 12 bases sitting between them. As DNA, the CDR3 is TGTGCCAGCAGGAGGGATGGGTCCTATGGCTACACCTTC. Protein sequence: CASRRDGSYGYTF. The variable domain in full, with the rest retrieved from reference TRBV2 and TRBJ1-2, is EPEVTQTPSHQVTQMGQEVILRCVPISNHLYFYWYRQILGQKVEFLVSFYNNEISEKSEIFDDQFSVERPDGSNFTLKIRSTKLEDSAMYFCASRRDGSYGYTFGSGTRLTVV.

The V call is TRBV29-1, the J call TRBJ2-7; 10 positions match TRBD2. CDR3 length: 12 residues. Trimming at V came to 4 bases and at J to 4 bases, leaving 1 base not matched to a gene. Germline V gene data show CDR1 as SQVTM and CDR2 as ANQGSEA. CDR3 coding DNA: TGCAGCGTTGGGACTAGCGGTTACGAGCAGTACTTC. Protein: CSVGTSGYEQYF.

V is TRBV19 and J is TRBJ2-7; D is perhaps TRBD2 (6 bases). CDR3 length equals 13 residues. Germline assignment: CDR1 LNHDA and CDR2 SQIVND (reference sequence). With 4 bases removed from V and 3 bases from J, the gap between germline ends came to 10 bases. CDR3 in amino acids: CASSTGEYYEQYF. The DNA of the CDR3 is TGTGCCAGTAGTACGGGAGAATACTACGAGCAGTACTTC.

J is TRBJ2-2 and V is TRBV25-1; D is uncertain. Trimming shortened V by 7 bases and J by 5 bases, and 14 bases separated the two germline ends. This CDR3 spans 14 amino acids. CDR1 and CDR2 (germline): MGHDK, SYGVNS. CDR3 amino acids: CASTATVATGELFF. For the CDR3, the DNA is TGTGCCAGCACCGCCACCGTCGCAACCGGGGAGCTGTTTTTT.

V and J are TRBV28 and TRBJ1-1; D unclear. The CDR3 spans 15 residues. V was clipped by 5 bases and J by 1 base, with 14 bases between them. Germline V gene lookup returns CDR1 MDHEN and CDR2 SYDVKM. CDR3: CASSPLHSGNTEAFF. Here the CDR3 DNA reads TGTGCCAGCAGTCCCCTCCACTCCGGGAACACTGAAGCTTTCTTT. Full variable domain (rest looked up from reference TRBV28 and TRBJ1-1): DVKVTQSSRYLVKRTGEKVFLECVQDMDHENMFWYRQDPGLGLRLIYFSYDVKMKEKGDIPEGYSVSREKKERFSLILESASTNQTSMYLCASSPLHSGNTEAFFGQGTRLTVV.

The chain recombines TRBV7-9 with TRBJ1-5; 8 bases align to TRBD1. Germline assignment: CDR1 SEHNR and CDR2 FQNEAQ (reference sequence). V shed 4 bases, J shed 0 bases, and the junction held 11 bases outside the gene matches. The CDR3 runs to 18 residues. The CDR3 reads CASSYGQGGKHSNQPQHF. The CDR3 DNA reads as TGTGCCAGCAGCTACGGACAGGGAGGGAAGCATAGCAATCAGCCCCAGCATTTT.

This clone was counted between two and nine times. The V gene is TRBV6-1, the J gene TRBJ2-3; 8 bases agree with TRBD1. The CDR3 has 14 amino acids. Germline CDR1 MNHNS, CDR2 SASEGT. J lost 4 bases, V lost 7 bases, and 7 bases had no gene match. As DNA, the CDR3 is TGTGCCAGCAAGCTGCAGGGGGCCGCAGATACGCAGTATTTT. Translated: CASKLQGAADTQYF.

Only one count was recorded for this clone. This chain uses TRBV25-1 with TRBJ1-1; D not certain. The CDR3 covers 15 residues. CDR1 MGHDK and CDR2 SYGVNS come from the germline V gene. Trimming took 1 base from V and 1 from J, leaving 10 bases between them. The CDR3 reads CASSEFRDGNTEAFF. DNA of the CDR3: TGTGCCAGCAGTGAATTTAGGGATGGGAACACTGAAGCTTTCTTT.

CDR3 loop: CASSPRVTTNEKLFF. The CDR3 DNA is TGTGCCAGTAGTCCTCGGGTCACAACTAATGAAAAACTGTTTTTT. The chain couples TRBV19 to TRBJ1-4; D gene uncertain. CDR3 length: 15 residues. The V end lost 5 bases, the J end lost 0 bases, and 10 bases lay between the germline ends. Germline V gene data show CDR1 as LNHDA and CDR2 as SQIVND (reference sequence). Full variable domain (missing parts from reference TRBV19 and TRBJ1-4): DGGITQSPKYLFRKEGQNVTLSCEQNLNHDAMYWYRQDPGQGLRLIYYSQIVNDFQKGDIAEGYSVSREKKESFPLTVTSAQKNPTAFYLCASSPRVTTNEKLFFGSGTQLSVL.

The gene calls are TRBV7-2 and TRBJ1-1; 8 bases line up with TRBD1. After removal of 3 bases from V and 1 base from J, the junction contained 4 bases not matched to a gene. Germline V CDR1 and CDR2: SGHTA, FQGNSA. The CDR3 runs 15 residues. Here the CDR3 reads CASSFTGTGNTEAFF. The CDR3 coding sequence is TGTGCCAGCAGCTTTACCGGGACAGGGAACACTGAAGCTTTCTTT.

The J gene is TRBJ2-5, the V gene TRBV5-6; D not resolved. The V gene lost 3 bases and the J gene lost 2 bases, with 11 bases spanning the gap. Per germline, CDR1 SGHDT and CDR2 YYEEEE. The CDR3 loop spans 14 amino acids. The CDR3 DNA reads TGTGCCAGCAGCTACGCCGGGTTTCAAGAGACCCAGTACTTC. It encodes CASSYAGFQETQYF.

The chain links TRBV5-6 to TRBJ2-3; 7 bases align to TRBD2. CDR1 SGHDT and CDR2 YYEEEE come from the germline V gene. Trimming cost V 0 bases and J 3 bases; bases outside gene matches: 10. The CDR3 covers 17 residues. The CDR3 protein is CASSLAPFAGVTDTQYF. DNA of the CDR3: TGTGCCAGCAGCTTGGCCCCTTTTGCGGGAGTGACAGATACGCAGTATTTT. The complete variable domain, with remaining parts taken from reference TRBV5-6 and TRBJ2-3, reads DAGVTQSPTHLIKTRGQQVTLRCSPKSGHDTVSWYQQALGQGPQFIFQYYEEEERQRGNFPDRFSGHQFPNYSSELNVNALLLGDSALYLCASSLAPFAGVTDTQYFGPGTRLTVL.

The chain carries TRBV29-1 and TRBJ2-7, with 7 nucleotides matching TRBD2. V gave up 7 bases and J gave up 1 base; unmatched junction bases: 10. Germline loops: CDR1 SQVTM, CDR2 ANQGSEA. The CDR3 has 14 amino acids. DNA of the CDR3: TGCAGCGCCTACGGGCCTAGCGGTTCCTACGAGCAGTACTTC. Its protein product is CSAYGPSGSYEQYF.

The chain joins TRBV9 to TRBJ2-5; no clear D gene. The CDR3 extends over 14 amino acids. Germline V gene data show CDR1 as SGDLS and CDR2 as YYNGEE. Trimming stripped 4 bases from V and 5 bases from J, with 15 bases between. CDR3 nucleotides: TGTGCCAGCAGCACCCGGGCCCACGGGGAGACCCAGTACTTC. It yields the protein CASSTRAHGETQYF.

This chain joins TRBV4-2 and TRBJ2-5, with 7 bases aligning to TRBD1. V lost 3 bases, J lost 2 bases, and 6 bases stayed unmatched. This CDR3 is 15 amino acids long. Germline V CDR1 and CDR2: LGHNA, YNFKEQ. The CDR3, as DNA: TGTGCCAGCAGCCATTATCCGGGACAGCAAGAGACCCAGTACTTC. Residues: CASSHYPGQQETQYF.

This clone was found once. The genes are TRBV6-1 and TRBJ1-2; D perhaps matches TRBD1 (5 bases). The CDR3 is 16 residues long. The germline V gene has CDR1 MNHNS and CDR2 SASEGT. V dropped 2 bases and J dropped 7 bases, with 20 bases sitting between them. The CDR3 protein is CASSEIHGEGRGGYTF. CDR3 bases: TGTGCCAGCAGTGAAATCCACGGCGAGGGGCGGGGTGGCTACACCTTC.

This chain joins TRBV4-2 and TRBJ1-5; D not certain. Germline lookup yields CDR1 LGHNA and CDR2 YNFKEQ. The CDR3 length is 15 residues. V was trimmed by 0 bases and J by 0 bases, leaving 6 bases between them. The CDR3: CASSQESYSNQPQHF. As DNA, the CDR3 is TGTGCCAGCAGCCAAGAAAGTTATAGCAATCAGCCCCAGCATTTT.

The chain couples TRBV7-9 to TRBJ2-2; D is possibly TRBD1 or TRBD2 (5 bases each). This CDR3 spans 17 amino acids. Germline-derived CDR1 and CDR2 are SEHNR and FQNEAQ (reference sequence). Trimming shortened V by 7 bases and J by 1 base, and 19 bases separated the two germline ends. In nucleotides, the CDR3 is TGTGCCAGCACTGGGGCGCGAGGGCAGCAGAACACCGGGGAGCTGTTTTTT. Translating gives CASTGARGQQNTGELFF.

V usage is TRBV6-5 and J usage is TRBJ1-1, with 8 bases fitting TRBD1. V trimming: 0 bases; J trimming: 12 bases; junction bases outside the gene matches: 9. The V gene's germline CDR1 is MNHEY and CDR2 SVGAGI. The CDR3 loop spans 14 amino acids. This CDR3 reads CASSYSPGQAQPFF. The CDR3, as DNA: TGTGCCAGCAGTTACTCGCCGGGACAGGCCCAACCTTTCTTT.

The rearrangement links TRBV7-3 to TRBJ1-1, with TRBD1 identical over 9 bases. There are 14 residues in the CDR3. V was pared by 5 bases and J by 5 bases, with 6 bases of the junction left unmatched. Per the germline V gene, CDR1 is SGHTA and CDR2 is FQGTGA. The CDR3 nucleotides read TGTGCCAGCAGCGAACAGGGGGCGAGGACTGAAGCTTTCTTT. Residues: CASSEQGARTEAFF.

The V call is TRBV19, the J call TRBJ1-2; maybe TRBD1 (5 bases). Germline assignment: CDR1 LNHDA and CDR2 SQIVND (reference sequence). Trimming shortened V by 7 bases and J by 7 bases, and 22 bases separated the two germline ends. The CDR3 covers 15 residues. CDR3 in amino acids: CASTLPRGTRGGYTF. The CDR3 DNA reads TGTGCCAGTACCCTACCCAGAGGGACGCGGGGTGGCTACACCTTC.

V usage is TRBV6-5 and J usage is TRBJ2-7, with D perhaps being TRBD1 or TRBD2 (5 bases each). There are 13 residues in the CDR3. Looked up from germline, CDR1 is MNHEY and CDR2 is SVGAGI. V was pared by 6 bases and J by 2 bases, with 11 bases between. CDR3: CASSELGAYEQYF. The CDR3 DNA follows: TGTGCCAGCAGCGAACTAGGGGCCTACGAGCAGTACTTC.

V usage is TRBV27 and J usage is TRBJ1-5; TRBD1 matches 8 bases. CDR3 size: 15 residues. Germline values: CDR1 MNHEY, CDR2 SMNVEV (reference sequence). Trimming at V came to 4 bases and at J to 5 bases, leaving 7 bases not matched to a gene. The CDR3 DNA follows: TGTGCCAGCAGTTCCCCGGACAGGGCGGATCAGCCCCAGCATTTT. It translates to CASSSPDRADQPQHF.

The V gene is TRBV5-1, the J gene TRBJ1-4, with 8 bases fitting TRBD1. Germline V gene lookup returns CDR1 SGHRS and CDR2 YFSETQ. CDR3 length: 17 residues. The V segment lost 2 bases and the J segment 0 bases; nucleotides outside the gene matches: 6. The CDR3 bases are TGCGCCAGCAGCTTTGGACAGGGAGGCGCAACTAATGAAAAACTGTTTTTT. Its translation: CASSFGQGGATNEKLFF.

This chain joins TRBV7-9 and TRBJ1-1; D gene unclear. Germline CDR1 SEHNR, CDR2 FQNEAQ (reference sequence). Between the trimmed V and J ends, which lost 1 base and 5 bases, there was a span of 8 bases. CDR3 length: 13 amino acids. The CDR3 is CASSLEEITEAFF. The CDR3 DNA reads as TGTGCCAGCAGCTTAGAAGAAATTACTGAAGCTTTCTTT.